The entry below describes one TCR beta chain. This specimen belongs to a study of blood T cell repertoires in COVID-19. Overall study: PBMCs, B-cell-depleted T cells, or T cells were the source of the cDNA or gDNA that made up the material.

Trimming left V 3 bases short and J 8 bases short, with 16 bases between. The CDR3 sequence is 15 residues long. The germline gives CDR1 LGHDT, CDR2 YNNKEL (reference sequence). The protocol was immunoSEQ multiplex PCR, while the TCRdb copy is restricted to in-frame clones and leaves out a portion. The sample consists of 350,000 to 400,000 clones, roughly 90% of them appearing once. For recovered donors of Cohort 3, there were two negative PCRs, clearance, or symptom resolution. V and J are TRBV3-1 (or the pseudogene TRBV3-2) and TRBJ1-4; no firm D call. This receptor was taken from a young woman who had recovered from COVID-19. Material for sequencing was PBMCs or T cells enriched from blood (not recorded which). CDR3 region: CASSQPAPRGEKLFF. DNA for the CDR3: TGTGCCAGCAGCCAGCCGGCTCCTCGAGGGGAAAAACTGTTTTTT.